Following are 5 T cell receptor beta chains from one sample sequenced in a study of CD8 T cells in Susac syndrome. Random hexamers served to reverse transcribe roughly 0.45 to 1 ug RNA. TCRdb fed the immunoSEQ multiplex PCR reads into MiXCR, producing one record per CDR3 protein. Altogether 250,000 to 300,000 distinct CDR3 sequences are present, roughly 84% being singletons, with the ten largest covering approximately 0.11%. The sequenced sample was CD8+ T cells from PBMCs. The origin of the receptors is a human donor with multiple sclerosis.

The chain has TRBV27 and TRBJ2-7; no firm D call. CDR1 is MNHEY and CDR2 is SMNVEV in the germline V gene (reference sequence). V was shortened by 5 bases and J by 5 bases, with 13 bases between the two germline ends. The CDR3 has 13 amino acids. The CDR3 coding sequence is TGTGCCAGCAGTGACCGGACCGCCCACGAGCAGTACTTC. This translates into CASSDRTAHEQYF.

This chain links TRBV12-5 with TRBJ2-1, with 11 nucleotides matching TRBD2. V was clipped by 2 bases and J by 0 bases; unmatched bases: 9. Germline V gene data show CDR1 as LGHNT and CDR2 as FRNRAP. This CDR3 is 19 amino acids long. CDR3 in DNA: TGTGCTAGTGGTTTGCCGGGACTAGCGGACCCGAGCTCCTACAATGAGCAGTTCTTC. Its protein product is CASGLPGLADPSSYNEQFF.

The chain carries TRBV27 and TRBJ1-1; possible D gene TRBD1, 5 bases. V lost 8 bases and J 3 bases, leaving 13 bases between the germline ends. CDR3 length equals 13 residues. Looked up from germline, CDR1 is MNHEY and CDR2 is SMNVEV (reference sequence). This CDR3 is CASGWGKDTEAFF. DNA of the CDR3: TGTGCCAGCGGGTGGGGGAAGGACACTGAAGCTTTCTTT.

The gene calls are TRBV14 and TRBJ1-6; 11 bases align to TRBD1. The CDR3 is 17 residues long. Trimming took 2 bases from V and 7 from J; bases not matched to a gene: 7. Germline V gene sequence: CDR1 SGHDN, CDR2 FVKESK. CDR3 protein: CASSQPRTGGANSPLHF. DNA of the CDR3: TGTGCCAGCAGCCAACCCCGGACAGGGGGCGCGAATTCACCCCTCCACTTT.

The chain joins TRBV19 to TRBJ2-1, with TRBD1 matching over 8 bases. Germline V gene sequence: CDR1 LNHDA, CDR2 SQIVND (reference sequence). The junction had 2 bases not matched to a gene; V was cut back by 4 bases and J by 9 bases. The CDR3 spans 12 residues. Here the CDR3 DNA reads TGTGCCAGTAGTACCAGGGGGCGTGAGCAGTTCTTC. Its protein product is CASSTRGREQFF.